This T cell receptor (beta chain) was captured by sequencing in a study of blood T cell repertoires in COVID-19. Study context: Samples came from the United States, Italy and Spain, spanning acute and convalescent COVID-19. Sources were T cells, B-cell-depleted T cells, or PBMCs; the material itself was cDNA or gDNA.

Original methodology: Amplifying reference gene primers gave estimates of nucleated cell counts. TCRdb's table, derived via immunoSEQ multiplex PCR, lists solely in-frame clones and lacks some. Clone size and V and J calls were adopted from that table, with D and trimming inferred from the DNA. The data show more than 200,000 clones, with approximately 88% seen just once and around 0.7% held by the top ten. The CDR3 has 16 amino acids. The ends lost 4 bases at V and 2 bases at J; junction bases unmatched: 4. Germline loops: CDR1 SGHVS, CDR2 FQNEAQ. The sample was peripheral blood. The TCR sequence derives from a human donor in a cohort sampled during active COVID-19. This chain joins TRBV7-8 and TRBJ2-7; TRBD2 matches at 14 bases. The CDR3 sequence: CASSWRGLAGAYEQYF. For the CDR3, the DNA is TGTGCCAGCAGCTGGCGGGGACTAGCGGGGGCCTACGAGCAGTACTTC. Supplemented by reference TRBV7-8 and TRBJ2-7, the full variable domain reads GAGVSQSPRYKVAKRGQDVALRCDPISGHVSLFWYQQALGQGPEFLTYFQNEAQLDKSGLPSDRFFAERPEGSVSTLKIQRTQQEDSAVYLCASSWRGLAGAYEQYFGPGTRLTVT.